A selection of T cell receptor beta chains follows, all from one sample in a study of T cell responses to AZD1222 COVID-19 vaccine. The repertoire was sequenced with immunoSEQ multiplex PCR; TCRdb's copy has only in-frame clones and lacks some. The sample consists of some 120,000 clones, over 85% of them appearing once. The material was peripheral blood, obtained on day 0 of AZD1222 vaccination. The receptors derive from an adult in good health. Each CDR3 is given with its conserved first and last residue. A D gene is named only where the DNA matches it firmly. The size field is filled for only some rows; it gives once, few, many or a size class.

TRBJ2-2 | - | once | TRBV9 | CASSVEWTWGLGELFF | TGTGCCAGCAGCGTAGAATGGACGTGGGGGCTCGGGGAGCTGTTTTTT
TRBJ2-1 | - | - | TRBV15 | CATSRVAAGDNEQFF | TGTGCCACCAGCAGAGTAGCGGCTGGTGACAATGAGCAGTTCTTC
TRBJ2-1 | - | - | TRBV6-1 | CASSDSDQVDEQFF | TGTGCCAGCAGTGATTCCGACCAAGTCGATGAGCAGTTCTTC
TRBJ1-1 | - | - | TRBV27 | CASSPSLGGQREAFF | TGTGCCAGCAGCCCCTCTCTTGGCGGACAACGAGAAGCTTTCTTT
TRBJ2-5 | TRBD1 | - | TRBV2 | CASRDRGETQYF | TGTGCCAGCAGGGACAGGGGGGAGACCCAGTACTTC
TRBJ1-2 | TRBD1 | - | TRBV5-6 | CASSRTGDGYGYTF | TGTGCCAGCAGCCGGACAGGGGACGGCTATGGCTACACCTTC
TRBJ2-7 | - | once | TRBV5-1 | CASSSLPGGEQYF | TGCGCCAGCAGCTCCCTGCCCGGGGGCGAGCAGTACTTC
TRBJ1-5 | - | once | TRBV7-8 | CASSRYREGPQHF | TGTGCCAGCAGCCGCTACAGGGAGGGGCCCCAGCATTTT
TRBJ1-4 | TRBD1 | - | TRBV9 | CASSPHRGQRNEKLFF | TGTGCCAGCAGCCCCCACCGGGGACAGAGAAATGAAAAACTGTTTTTT
TRBJ2-7 | - | once | TRBV28 | CASVGGGGGFNYEQYF | TGTGCCAGCGTAGGGGGGGGCGGTGGTTTCAATTACGAGCAGTACTTC
TRBJ1-3 | - | - | TRBV5-5 | CASSLVTAGNTIYF | TGTGCCAGCAGCTTGGTGACAGCTGGAAACACCATATATTTT
TRBJ1-2 | - | - | TRBV6-9 | CARTSRGVRYGYTF | TGTGCCAGGACAAGTCGGGGGGTACGTTATGGCTACACCTTC
TRBJ1-3 | TRBD1 | - | TRBV5-1 | CASNRTGKYTIYF | TGCGCCAGCAACAGGACAGGGAAGTACACCATATATTTT
TRBJ2-7 | - | once | TRBV5-1 | CASSLAGQAYEQYF | TGCGCCAGCAGCTTGGCCGGACAAGCCTACGAGCAGTACTTC
TRBJ2-5 | - | - | TRBV29-1 | CSVVGLEETQYF | TGCAGCGTTGTCGGGCTCGAAGAGACCCAGTACTTC
TRBJ1-5 | - | - | TRBV28 | CASNFLQGSELSNQPQHF | TGTGCCAGCAACTTTCTACAGGGCTCTGAATTAAGCAATCAGCCCCAGCATTTT
TRBJ2-7 | TRBD1 | once | TRBV7-3 | CASSLRAGGEYEQYF | TGTGCCAGCAGCTTAAGGGCAGGGGGCGAGTACGAGCAGTACTTC
TRBJ1-1 | - | - | TRBV6-5 | CASSYVGREANTEAFF | TGTGCCAGCAGTTACGTTGGCAGGGAGGCAAACACTGAAGCTTTCTTT
TRBJ2-1 | - | - | TRBV18 | CASSPTGRRGVGQFF | TGTGCCAGCTCACCTACTGGACGGCGCGGGGTCGGGCAGTTCTTC
TRBJ1-3 | - | - | TRBV21-1 | CASSSDRGKGNTIYF | TGTGCCAGCAGCTCCGACAGGGGAAAAGGAAACACCATATATTTT
TRBJ1-1 | - | - | TRBV7-9 | CASSLPRDHERNTEAFF | TGTGCCAGCAGCTTACCCCGGGACCACGAGAGGAACACTGAAGCTTTCTTT
TRBJ1-2 | - | - | TRBV20-1 | CSVPEYYGYTF | TGCAGTGTTCCTGAGTACTATGGCTACACCTTC
TRBJ2-4 | - | - | TRBV3-1/TRBV3-2 | CATGDGAKNIQYF | TGTGCCACCGGGGATGGAGCCAAAAACATTCAGTACTTC
TRBJ2-7 | TRBD2 | - | TRBV28 | CASSSSLPTSGSYEQYF | TGTGCCAGCAGTTCCAGTTTACCGACTAGCGGGAGCTACGAGCAGTACTTC
TRBJ2-6 | - | - | TRBV27 | CASSPKGVRISGANVLTF | TGTGCCAGCAGCCCAAAAGGGGTCAGGATATCTGGGGCCAACGTCCTGACTTTC
TRBJ1-5 | - | few | TRBV6-2/TRBV6-3 | CASSPTGSRNQPQHF | TGTGCCAGCAGCCCTACAGGGTCCCGCAATCAGCCCCAGCATTTT
TRBJ2-3 | TRBD2 | once | TRBV11-2 | CASSWGGDTQYF | TGTGCCAGCAGCTGGGGGGGAGATACGCAGTATTTT
TRBJ2-7 | - | - | TRBV6-2/TRBV6-3 | CASSSPVSGRYF | TGTGCCAGCAGTTCCCCCGTGAGCGGACGGTATTTC
TRBJ2-7 | TRBD1 | - | TRBV6-2/TRBV6-3 | CASSYGSRGIHEQYF | TGTGCCAGCAGTTACGGCAGCAGGGGGATTCACGAGCAGTACTTC
TRBJ2-7 | - | - | TRBV28 | CASSLDGALGYEQYF | TGTGCCAGCAGCCTGGACGGGGCGTTGGGTTACGAGCAGTACTTC
TRBJ1-3 | - | - | TRBV9 | CASSVGLSNRRSGNTIYF | TGTGCCAGCAGCGTGGGGCTAAGCAACCGCCGCTCTGGAAACACCATATATTTT
TRBJ2-2 | - | - | TRBV6-4 | CASSESNTGELFF | TGTGCCAGCAGTGAGTCGAACACCGGGGAGCTGTTTTTT
TRBJ2-7 | - | - | TRBV25-1 | CASSDFGTYEQYF | TGTGCCAGCAGTGATTTCGGAACCTACGAGCAGTACTTC
TRBJ2-3 | - | - | TRBV7-3 | CASSSGLPTDTQYF | TGTGCCAGCAGTTCGGGACTTCCCACAGATACGCAGTATTTT
TRBJ1-1 | - | - | TRBV3-1/TRBV3-2 | CASSQDRGGGNTEAFF | TGTGCCAGCAGCCAAGATCGCGGGGGGGGGAACACTGAAGCTTTCTTT
TRBJ2-5 | TRBD2 | - | TRBV3-1/TRBV3-2 | CASSLRTSGKETQYF | TGTGCCAGCAGCCTACGGACTAGCGGGAAAGAGACCCAGTACTTC
TRBJ2-5 | - | - | TRBV11-2 | CASSPGASGETQYF | TGTGCCAGCAGCCCCGGGGCGTCGGGGGAGACCCAGTACTTC
TRBJ2-1 | TRBD1 | once | TRBV4-1 | CASSQTGFVLSYNEQFF | TGCGCCAGCAGCCAGACAGGGTTCGTGCTCTCCTACAATGAGCAGTTCTTC
TRBJ1-6 | TRBD1 | - | TRBV25-1 | CASSGPGQGFSPLHF | TGTGCCAGCAGTGGACCGGGACAGGGGTTTTCACCCCTCCACTTT
TRBJ2-7 | TRBD1 | - | TRBV10-3 | CAISESRQGASEQYF | TGTGCCATCAGTGAGTCTCGACAGGGGGCGAGTGAGCAGTACTTC
TRBJ1-6 | TRBD1 | - | TRBV6-1 | CASSEAGTGHNSPLHF | TGTGCCAGCAGTGAAGCCGGGACAGGGCACAATTCACCCCTCCACTTT